This entry lists 25 T cell receptor beta chains sequenced from one sample in a study of CD8 T cells in ankylosing spondylitis (dated by TCRdb to 2015 to 2018). Overall study results and their limits: Blood from ankylosing spondylitis patients appeared to be characterized by a TCR beta motif made up of several highly homologous amino acid variants.

These receptors have no known antigen. Preparation of the library involved 5' RACE. The sequencer was an Illumina HiSeq 2500. TCRdb trimmed the raw reads at Q25, called clones with MiXCR and kept productive beta chains. For every CDR3 protein sequence, its rows merge into one entry that carries the most common genes and DNA. A total of just under 550,000 distinct CDR3 sequences appear in this sample, 9.5% to 15% of them only once. The ten largest clones represent 6.8% of the sample. The material sequenced was blood, either unsorted or a sorted T cell fraction (not recorded which). The receptors shown here come from a male donor with ankylosing spondylitis.

This clonotype was counted at least ten times. The genes are TRBV2 and TRBJ2-7; D not resolved. V was cut by 5 bases and J by 0 bases, with 2 bases left in between. This CDR3 comprises 11 residues. Germline CDR1 is SNHLY and CDR2 is FYNNEI. The CDR3 coding sequence is TGTGCCAGCAGTTACTCCTACGAGCAGTACTTC. This codes for CASSYSYEQYF.

The table lists this clonotype with many counts. This sequence joins TRBV5-1 and TRBJ2-3; D call uncertain. The V and J ends lost 0 bases and 0 bases respectively, with 11 bases between them. The CDR3 length is 16 residues. CDR1 and CDR2 from the germline V gene are SGHRS and YFSETQ. The CDR3 DNA is TGCGCCAGCAGCTTGGAAGTCAGTACTAGCACAGATACGCAGTATTTT. Translation: CASSLEVSTSTDTQYF.

The chain has TRBV29-1 and TRBJ2-5, with 8 positions matching TRBD2. J lost 3 bases, V lost 4 bases, and 13 bases had no gene match. This CDR3 comprises 16 residues. Germline-derived CDR1 and CDR2 are SQVTM and ANQGSEA. CDR3 sequence: CSVGSGAGGIEETQYF. CDR3 in DNA: TGCAGCGTTGGGTCCGGGGCGGGAGGTATTGAAGAGACCCAGTACTTC.

Many counts were recorded for this clonotype. This chain uses TRBV27 with TRBJ2-7; TRBD1 aligns across 11 bases. V lost 5 bases, J lost 4 bases, and 7 bases stayed unmatched. This CDR3 region has 15 residues. Germline V gene sequence: CDR1 MNHEY, CDR2 SMNVEV (reference sequence). This CDR3 is CASSPLGTGGYEQYF. For the CDR3, the DNA is TGTGCCAGCAGTCCGCTAGGGACAGGGGGTTACGAGCAGTACTTC.

This sequence joins TRBV7-2 and TRBJ2-3, with 7 bases fitting TRBD2. Germline V lookup: CDR1 SGHTA, CDR2 FQGNSA. The V segment lost 5 bases and the J segment 2 bases; nucleotides outside the gene matches: 10. This CDR3 spans 16 amino acids. CDR3 in amino acids: CASSPPGREITDTQYF. The CDR3, as DNA: TGTGCCAGCAGCCCACCTGGGCGGGAGATCACAGATACGCAGTATTTT.

The chain employs TRBV7-2 and TRBJ2-5; D possibly corresponds to TRBD2 (5 bases). Germline lookup yields CDR1 SGHTA and CDR2 FQGNSA. V dropped 6 bases and J dropped 5 bases, with 19 bases sitting between them. The CDR3 runs 15 residues. Here the CDR3 DNA reads TGTGCCAGCAGGTTCTCCCTTACTAGAGCCGAGACCCAGTACTTC. Translating it yields CASRFSLTRAETQYF.

This clonotype was seen at least ten times. The chain joins TRBV7-9 to TRBJ2-1; 12 positions agree with TRBD2. Germline CDR1 and CDR2: SEHNR and FQNEAQ (reference sequence). With 5 bases clipped from V and 8 bases from J, the junction kept 7 bases outside the gene matches. CDR3 size: 15 residues. The CDR3 nucleotides read TGTGCCAGCAGCCCCGGACTAGCGGGATTATATGAGCAGTTCTTC. Protein product: CASSPGLAGLYEQFF.

This clonotype was detected only a few times. The CDR3 reads CSASDTLGGFSNQPQHF. CDR3 bases: TGCAGTGCATCGGACACCCTAGGGGGTTTTAGCAATCAGCCCCAGCATTTT. The chain employs TRBV20-1 and TRBJ1-5; a weak D match, TRBD1 (6 bases). The length of the CDR3 is 17 residues. Germline CDR1 reads DFQATT; CDR2 reads SNEGSKA (reference sequence). V gave up 6 bases and J gave up 0 bases, with 21 bases separating them.

This clonotype was counted only a few times. The genes are TRBV29-1 and TRBJ2-7, with no clear D. The CDR3 extends over 12 amino acids. V lost 4 bases and J 5 bases, leaving 12 bases between the germline ends. Germline CDR1 SQVTM, CDR2 ANQGSEA. CDR3 nucleotide sequence: TGCAGCGTTGTGGTTCAGGTGGACGAGCAGTACTTC. Its translation: CSVVVQVDEQYF.

This clonotype was seen at least ten times. The CDR3 reads CASSLGGISNQPQHF. The CDR3 DNA sequence: TGCGCCAGCAGCTTGGGCGGGATTAGCAATCAGCCCCAGCATTTT. The gene calls are TRBV5-1 and TRBJ1-5; D is uncertain. V gave up 0 bases and J gave up 0 bases, with 7 bases separating them. The CDR3 has 15 residues. The germline V gene encodes CDR1 SGHRS and CDR2 YFSETQ.

This clonotype has more than one count but fewer than ten. The genes are TRBV5-5 and TRBJ2-2; D is ambiguous. Per germline, CDR1 SGHKS and CDR2 YYEKEE (reference sequence). The V end was cut by 6 bases, the J end by 1 base, with 7 bases between. The CDR3 runs 13 residues. CDR3 amino acids: CASTVVNTGELFF. Here the CDR3 DNA reads TGTGCCAGCACCGTAGTGAACACCGGGGAGCTGTTTTTT.

This rearrangement joins TRBV27 to TRBJ2-1; tentative D call: TRBD1 (5 bases). Per the germline V gene, CDR1 is MNHEY and CDR2 is SMNVEV (reference sequence). The CDR3 spans 15 residues. Trimming pared 5 bases from V and 3 bases from J, leaving 14 bases between. CDR3 coding DNA: TGTGCCAGCAGTCCCCCCCAGGGTCTCTACAATGAGCAGTTCTTC. Residues: CASSPPQGLYNEQFF.

In its sample, this clonotype was seen many times. This rearrangement joins TRBV24-1 to TRBJ2-3, with a possible D match to TRBD1 (6 bases). The germline gives CDR1 KGHDR, CDR2 SFDVKD. The CDR3 loop spans 16 amino acids. With 3 bases removed from V and 0 bases from J, the gap between germline ends came to 12 bases. CDR3 in amino acids: CATSDTYRASTDTQYF. The CDR3 DNA sequence: TGTGCCACCAGTGATACCTACAGGGCCAGCACAGATACGCAGTATTTT.

This clonotype was seen many times. The chain employs TRBV7-8 and TRBJ2-7, with D perhaps TRBD2 (5 bases). Germline V gene lookup returns CDR1 SGHVS and CDR2 FQNEAQ. V was pared by 0 bases and J by 4 bases, with 7 bases between. The CDR3 spans 13 residues. CDR3 protein: CASSLARGYEQYV. CDR3 bases: TGTGCCAGCAGCTTAGCTCGCGGGTACGAGCAGTACGTC.

This clonotype was detected ten times or more. The chain is built from TRBV7-6 and TRBJ2-1; TRBD2 aligns across 7 bases. Germline V CDR1 and CDR2: SGHVS, FNYEAQ. This CDR3 is built from 16 residues. Germline trimming cut 5 bases from V and 0 bases from J; bases unmatched to any gene: 7. CDR3 nucleotides: TGTGCCAGCAGCCCTAACAGCGGGGACTCCTACAATGAGCAGTTCTTC. This encodes CASSPNSGDSYNEQFF.

This clonotype was picked up many times. V gene TRBV12-3 or TRBV12-4 combines with J gene TRBJ2-1; 11 positions agree with TRBD2. The CDR3 extends over 15 amino acids. The V gene end was trimmed by 5 bases and the J gene end by 9 bases; junction bases not matched to a gene: 9. In DNA form, the CDR3 reads TGTGCCAGCAGTCTACTAGCGGGAGAGTGGAGTGAGCAGTTCTTC. Amino acid sequence: CASSLLAGEWSEQFF.

The V call is TRBV10-1, the J call TRBJ2-5; no firm D call. The CDR3 runs to 13 residues. Trimming took off 4 bases at V and 5 bases at J, with 11 bases between the two ends. Looked up from germline, CDR1 is WNHNN and CDR2 is SYGVQD (reference sequence). This CDR3 is CASSVTVGETQYF. In nucleotides, the CDR3 is TGCGCCAGCAGTGTCACGGTGGGGGAGACCCAGTACTTC.

This clonotype was seen only a few times. The chain recombines TRBV7-2 with TRBJ1-2; a weak D match, TRBD1 (5 bases). Per germline, CDR1 SGHTA and CDR2 FQGNSA. The CDR3 consists of 16 residues. Trimming cost V 2 bases and J 4 bases, with 17 bases left between them. The CDR3 region has the DNA TGTGCCAGCAGCTTATCGATTCATGACAGCATCTATGGCTACACCTTC. Its translation: CASSLSIHDSIYGYTF.

This clonotype has more than one count but fewer than ten. V usage is TRBV20-1 and J usage is TRBJ2-2; D uncertain. The CDR3 extends over 15 amino acids. Germline values: CDR1 DFQATT, CDR2 SNEGSKA (reference sequence). The V end was cut by 1 base, the J end by 4 bases, with 13 bases between. The CDR3: CSARGADRVTGELFF. The DNA of the CDR3 is TGCAGTGCTAGAGGCGCAGATCGGGTCACCGGGGAGCTGTTTTTT.

The sample holds many counts of this clonotype. The chain employs TRBV7-2 and TRBJ1-2; 10 nucleotides agree with TRBD1. The CDR3 is 14 residues long. V lost 0 bases and J lost 8; bases outside the gene matches: 3. Germline V gives CDR1 SGHTA, CDR2 FQGNSA. This chain's CDR3 is CASSLAGQGKGYTF. CDR3 DNA: TGTGCCAGCAGCTTAGCGGGACAGGGGAAAGGCTACACCTTC.

This clonotype was counted between two and nine times. The genes are TRBV29-1 and TRBJ1-5; 8 nucleotides align to TRBD1. J lost 10 bases, V lost 6 bases, and 11 bases had no gene match. This CDR3 is built from 13 residues. In germline, CDR1 is SQVTM, CDR2 ANQGSEA. CDR3 protein: CSVWTGSESPQHF. CDR3 DNA sequence: TGCAGCGTCTGGACAGGGTCCGAGTCTCCCCAGCATTTT.

This clonotype was counted a few times. The chain uses TRBV12-3 or TRBV12-4 and TRBJ2-6; TRBD1 agrees at 12 bases. The CDR3 contains 18 residues. With 5 bases clipped from V and 1 base from J, the junction kept 6 bases outside the gene matches. The CDR3 sequence: CASSPGTGGGSGANVLTF. CDR3 sequence (DNA): TGTGCCAGCAGTCCAGGGACAGGGGGCGGGTCTGGGGCCAACGTCCTGACTTTC.

This clonotype was seen more than once but under ten times. V and J are TRBV6-2 or TRBV6-3 and TRBJ2-1; 7 bases line up with TRBD2. Germline values: CDR1 MNHEY, CDR2 SVGEGT. V lost 7 bases to trimming and J lost 6 bases; unmatched junction nucleotides: 12. The CDR3 runs to 15 residues. The CDR3 nucleotides are TGTGCCAGCACTAATGGCCTAGCGGATCTCAATGAGCAGTTCTTC. Translated, it gives CASTNGLADLNEQFF.

This clonotype was observed a few times. The J gene is TRBJ1-3, the V gene TRBV5-1; D might be TRBD1 (6 bases). Deletions cut 3 bases from V and 8 bases from J, with 9 bases between. This CDR3 is 12 amino acids long. Germline V gives CDR1 SGHRS, CDR2 YFSETQ. The DNA of the CDR3 is TGCGCCAGCAGCTCGGAGGGGGACACCATATATTTT. Amino acids: CASSSEGDTIYF.

This clonotype was seen only a few times. The chain recombines TRBV12-3 or TRBV12-4 with TRBJ1-6; D might be TRBD1 (6 bases). V shed 1 base and J shed 9 bases, with 16 bases lying between them. This CDR3 contains 16 residues. The CDR3 here is CASSLGAGAGGSPLHF. In nucleotides, the CDR3 is TGTGCCAGCAGTTTAGGTGCGGGGGCTGGGGGTTCACCCCTCCACTTT.